The present entry profiles one T cell receptor (beta chain) with its context. The table lists this clonotype with many counts. It lacks a known antigen. No base quality information exists; no much larger clone differs at one position. Taken from the germline V gene, the CDR1 and CDR2 loops are LGHNA and YSLEER. From its cysteine to its phenylalanine, the CDR3 spans 16 amino acids. Left in the record is the CDR3 DNA by itself, 48 bases read in frame from the first base. V is clipped by 8 bases and J by 4 bases, and the sequence between their germline boundaries is 21 bases long. In the paper's terms, the treatment or condition label means: live attenuated yellow fever vaccine strain. A standard Ficoll-Paque protocol was used to isolate PBMCs from peripheral blood. CD4 and CD8 T-cell fractions were isolated with Dynabeads CD4 and CD8 positive selection kits. TriZol was used to extract RNA from bulk PBMCs, CD4 and CD8 fractions, and dextramer-positive and dextramer-negative fractions.

These data come from a study of T cells after yellow fever vaccination (dated by TCRdb to 2018 to 2020). Background for the entire study: The SMART-Seq v4 Ultra Low Input RNA kit was used to prepare libraries from fractions with low cell numbers. Two healthy male donors, one aged 18 to 30 and one aged 30 to 39 years, were included in the cohort. To track T-cell clones before and after primary and booster YFV17D yellow fever vaccination, bulk TCR alpha and beta repertoires were sequenced longitudinally. Blood was collected at multiple timepoints before and after primary and secondary immunization, and bulk PBMC replicates and cell subsets were isolated.

The full study reports these points: Because only a couple of donors were included in the study, the extent to which the findings can be generalized is limited. Because abundant contaminating clonotypes from the bulk population could be contained in FACS-sorted repertoires, computational filtering was required. The secondary T-cell response was weaker than the primary response but faster, peaking on day 5 instead of day 15. Most clones expanded after primary vaccination (almost 97% of CD4 and 88% of CD8) were re-detected after the booster, suggesting that broad memory maintenance occurred. A small fraction of clonotypes appeared in both the CD4 and CD8 compartments, likely as a result of convergent recombination.

TCR cDNA was synthesized by 5'RACE template switching, through which a universal primer site and unique molecular identifiers were introduced. Priming for cDNA synthesis came from both the TCR alpha and TCR beta constant segments. Library amplification used two PCR steps, and the second PCR step added sample barcodes and sequencing adapters. Sequencing of libraries was done on Illumina HiSeq 2500 (2x100 bp) or NovaSeq (2x150 bp). The original pipeline was this. Reads were demultiplexed and collapsed into UMI consensus sequences with MIGEC, and V(D)J alignment was performed with MiXCR. Using edgeR on replicate PBMC samples, clonotypes were called vaccine-responding if FDR was below 0.01 and the log2 fold change was above 5 up to day 15. Each bulk clonotype was labeled CD4 or CD8 based on which sequenced repertoire, CD4 or CD8, contained the clonotype at higher abundance. Using fastp trimming at Q25 and MiXCR clonotype assembly, TCRdb reanalyzed the public sequencing data and kept in-frame beta chains. Entries that share a CDR3 protein sequence are merged under the most common genes and DNA. The V and J calls come from TCRdb's annotation, not from the publication. The sample table holds fewer than 150,000 distinct CDR3 sequences, of which 6.5% to 9% were seen once. Approximately 2.7% of the sample lies in the top ten.

The sequenced sample was CD4+ T cells sorted from PBMCs, obtained 35 to 50 days after the first yellow fever vaccination. This receptor was obtained from a man between 18 and 35 years old who received the YFV17D yellow fever vaccine. This chain joins TRBV4-3 to TRBJ2-1; a tentative D match to TRBD2 spans 6 bases. The DNA sequence is TGCGCCAGCGGGGGAGGAAAGGGCGCGAGATACAATGAGCAGTTCTTC. Translated, this gives CASGGGKGARYNEQFF.